This passage covers 32 T cell receptor beta chains from one sample sequenced in a study of control samples from healthy donors and cancer patients. Repertoires were generated with immunoSEQ multiplex PCR, while TCRdb's copy carries only in-frame clones and drops some. Of approximately 100,000 clones in the sample, roughly 92% were seen once. The source material was blood. The receptors were sampled from a human donor in good health. The donor label of this sample is uncertain.

The V gene is TRBV11-2, the J gene TRBJ2-3; 7 bases fit TRBD2. After removal of 6 bases from V and 2 bases from J, the junction contained 8 bases not matched to a gene. The CDR3 runs 15 residues. Germline CDR1 is SGHAT and CDR2 is FQNNGV. DNA for the CDR3: TGTGCCAGCAGGCCCTCCGGGGGGTACACAGATACGCAGTATTTT. Protein: CASRPSGGYTDTQYF.

CDR3 sequence reads: CASSPGQGLSNSGNTIYF. CDR3 DNA sequence: TGCGCCAGCTCCCCGGGACAGGGGCTATCGAACTCTGGAAACACCATATATTTT. V is TRBV5-1 and J is TRBJ1-3, with 10 bases matching TRBD1. Germline V gene sequence: CDR1 SGHRS, CDR2 YFSETQ. The CDR3 contains 18 residues. V lost 7 bases, J lost 0 bases, and 13 bases stayed unmatched. The full variable domain, completed using reference TRBV5-1 and TRBJ1-3, is KAGVTQTPRYLIKTRGQQVTLSCSPISGHRSVSWYQQTPGQGLQFLFEYFSETQRNKGNFPGRFSGRQFSNSRSEMNVSTLELGDSALYLCASSPGQGLSNSGNTIYFGEGSWLTVV.

This chain links TRBV18 with TRBJ1-1; weak D call: TRBD1 (5 bases). V was cut by 6 bases and J by 3 bases, with 14 bases left in between. Germline CDR1 KGHSH, CDR2 LQKENI. The CDR3 runs 14 residues. The CDR3 nucleotides are TGTGCCAGCTCCTCCCAAGACAGTTACACTGAAGCTTTCTTT. Residues: CASSSQDSYTEAFF.

The chain uses TRBV27 and TRBJ2-6; D might be TRBD1 (6 bases). The germline gives CDR1 MNHEY, CDR2 SMNVEV (reference sequence). This CDR3 contains 15 residues. Between the trimmed V and J ends, which lost 4 bases and 4 bases, there was a span of 11 bases. Here the CDR3 DNA reads TGTGCCAGCAGTTCAGGGGTGAGGGGGGCCAACGTCCTGACTTTC. Amino acids: CASSSGVRGANVLTF.

V usage is TRBV9 and J usage is TRBJ2-5; 10 bases match TRBD1. Looked up from germline, CDR1 is SGDLS and CDR2 is YYNGEE. CDR3 length: 15 amino acids. V lost 2 bases and J lost 5; bases outside the gene matches: 6. For the CDR3, the DNA is TGTGCCAGCAGCGTCGACAGGGGGCCGGGTGAGACCCAGTACTTC. Amino acid sequence: CASSVDRGPGETQYF.

This chain links TRBV6-6 with TRBJ1-4; D is unresolved. Germline assignment: CDR1 MNHNY and CDR2 SVGAGI (reference sequence). This CDR3 comprises 14 residues. The V end lost 7 bases, the J end lost 4 bases, and 13 bases lay between the germline ends. The CDR3 protein is CASTPSRVNEKLFF. CDR3 bases: TGTGCCAGCACCCCTTCGAGGGTTAATGAAAAACTGTTTTTT.

The rearrangement joins TRBV6-2 or TRBV6-3 to TRBJ2-3; 9 nucleotides align to TRBD2. Unmatched junction bases numbered 5, after V lost 5 bases and J lost 2 bases. The CDR3 has 15 amino acids. Germline-derived CDR1 and CDR2 are MNHEY and SVGEGT. The CDR3 nucleotides are TGTGCCAGCAGTGCGGGGGGGAGGAACACAGATACGCAGTATTTT. Translating gives CASSAGGRNTDTQYF.

The rearrangement joins TRBV5-6 to TRBJ2-7; the match to TRBD1 covers 9 bases. The CDR3 runs to 15 residues. The V gene's germline CDR1 is SGHDT and CDR2 YYEEEE. V was clipped by 4 bases and J by 7 bases; unmatched bases: 12. The CDR3 DNA is TGTGCCAGCAGCCCGACGCTCGGACAGGGGCGGGAGCAGTACTTC. Protein product: CASSPTLGQGREQYF.

The chain is built from TRBV19 and TRBJ1-3, with no clear D. Trimming pared 8 bases from V and 1 base from J, leaving 12 bases between. This CDR3 is built from 14 residues. CDR1 is LNHDA, CDR2 SQIVND, per germline (reference sequence). CDR3 DNA sequence: TGTGCCAGTGTCGACCCGGGGTCTGGAAACACCATATATTTT. Protein sequence: CASVDPGSGNTIYF. The full variable domain, in which reference TRBV19 and TRBJ1-3 provide the parts outside the CDR3, is DGGITQSPKYLFRKEGQNVTLSCEQNLNHDAMYWYRQDPGQGLRLIYYSQIVNDFQKGDIAEGYSVSREKKESFPLTVTSAQKNPTAFYLCASVDPGSGNTIYFGEGSWLTVV.

Here the CDR3 DNA reads TGTGCCAGCAGTTTAAGGCCTGGACGGGGAAATTCACCCCTCCACTTT. Amino acid sequence: CASSLRPGRGNSPLHF. The chain joins TRBV27 to TRBJ1-6, with D unclear. The CDR3 extends over 16 amino acids. Trimming took off 2 bases at V and 7 bases at J, with 15 bases between the two ends. Germline V gene sequence: CDR1 MNHEY, CDR2 SMNVEV (reference sequence).

The chain is built from TRBV20-1 and TRBJ1-2; D ambiguous. V lost 3 bases to trimming and J lost 8 bases, with 16 bases between them. There are 13 residues in the CDR3. The germline gives CDR1 DFQATT, CDR2 SNEGSKA (reference sequence). CDR3 in amino acids: CSASNSGWEGYTF. DNA of the CDR3: TGCAGTGCTAGTAACTCTGGCTGGGAAGGCTACACCTTC.

V and J are TRBV9 and TRBJ2-3; D ambiguous. This CDR3 region has 13 residues. Deletions cut 4 bases from V and 1 base from J, with 7 bases between. In germline, CDR1 is SGDLS, CDR2 YYNGEE. CDR3 amino acids: CASSPHGTDTQYF. The CDR3, as DNA: TGTGCCAGCAGCCCTCACGGCACAGATACGCAGTATTTT.

This clone was picked up one time. The V and J genes are TRBV3-1 (or the pseudogene TRBV3-2) and TRBJ1-5; 7 nucleotides align to TRBD1. Germline loops: CDR1 LGHDT, CDR2 YNNKEL (reference sequence). The ends lost 1 base at V and 7 bases at J; junction bases unmatched: 7. This CDR3 spans 15 amino acids. CDR3 DNA sequence: TGTGCCAGCAGCCAAGGTCCCGGACAGGTCCAGCCCCAGCATTTT. This gives the protein CASSQGPGQVQPQHF.

This rearrangement joins TRBV21-1 to TRBJ1-4. TRBV21-1 is labeled a pseudogene. The CDR3 is made up of 16 amino acids. The CDR3 nucleotides are TGTGCCAGCAGCAAAGGTAAGGGTCCGGCTAATGAAAAACTGTTTTTT. It codes for CASSKGKGPANEKLFF.

Only one count was recorded for this clone. The chain employs TRBV28 and TRBJ1-5; possible D gene TRBD1, 5 bases. From germline, CDR1 is MDHEN and CDR2 SYDVKM. There are 14 residues in the CDR3. V gave up 3 bases and J gave up 3 bases, with 9 bases separating them. CDR3 amino acids: CASSFRGDNQPQHF. CDR3 DNA: TGTGCCAGCAGTTTCCGAGGGGACAATCAGCCCCAGCATTTT.

V gene TRBV7-9 combines with J gene TRBJ1-4; the match to TRBD1 covers 7 bases. V shed 5 bases and J 7 bases; nucleotides not matched to a gene: 10. The CDR3 runs 15 residues. CDR1 is SEHNR and CDR2 is FQNEAQ in the germline V gene (reference sequence). As DNA, the CDR3 is TGTGCCAGCAGCCTACCGACAGGGAGAGTTGAAAAACTGTTTTTT. Residues: CASSLPTGRVEKLFF.

This clone was found once. The chain uses TRBV5-8 and TRBJ2-5; D perhaps matches TRBD2 (6 bases). CDR1 is SGHTS, CDR2 YDEGEE, per germline. The V end lost 1 base, the J end lost 5 bases, and 6 bases lay between the germline ends. The length of the CDR3 is 12 residues. CDR3 region: CASSLRGETQYF. In DNA form, the CDR3 reads TGTGCCAGCAGCTTGCGGGGGGAGACCCAGTACTTC.

CDR3 residues: CASSQEDRGPRGSNEQFF. In DNA form, the CDR3 reads TGTGCCAGCAGCCAAGAGGACAGGGGCCCCCGGGGGTCTAATGAGCAGTTCTTC. This sequence joins TRBV3-1 (or the pseudogene TRBV3-2) and TRBJ2-1; 9 nucleotides line up with TRBD1. V lost 0 bases and J lost 7; bases outside the gene matches: 13. Germline CDR1 is LGHDT and CDR2 is YNNKEL (reference sequence). The CDR3 extends over 18 amino acids.

The V gene is TRBV3-1 (or the pseudogene TRBV3-2), the J gene TRBJ2-2; D is possibly TRBD2 (6 bases). The CDR3 is 17 residues long. With 0 bases removed from V and 1 base from J, the gap between germline ends came to 12 bases. Germline assignment: CDR1 LGHDT and CDR2 YNNKEL (reference sequence). Here the CDR3 reads CASSQDRIGGNTGELFF. CDR3 sequence (DNA): TGTGCCAGCAGCCAAGATCGGATCGGGGGGAACACCGGGGAGCTGTTTTTT.

This clone occurred once. The chain couples TRBV7-3 to TRBJ2-2, with 8 bases lining up with TRBD2. V was pared by 2 bases and J by 5 bases, with 7 bases of the junction left unmatched. The CDR3 totals 16 residues. Per germline, CDR1 SGHTA and CDR2 FQGTGA. The CDR3 coding sequence is TGTGCCAGCAGCTTAGTCGCGGGGGGCGGAACCGGGGAGCTGTTTTTT. Translated, it gives CASSLVAGGGTGELFF.

The genes are TRBV10-1 and TRBJ1-3; D unresolved. V was pared by 3 bases and J by 0 bases, with 6 bases between. The CDR3 covers 14 residues. Germline assignment: CDR1 WNHNN and CDR2 SYGVQD (reference sequence). CDR3: CASSDVSSGNTIYF. CDR3 bases: TGCGCCAGCAGTGATGTATCCTCTGGAAACACCATATATTTT.

J is TRBJ1-1 and V is TRBV2; D is ambiguous. V shed 1 base and J shed 5 bases, with 8 bases lying between them. This CDR3 is built from 13 residues. Germline V gene sequence: CDR1 SNHLY, CDR2 FYNNEI. CDR3 in amino acids: CASSEVELTEAFF. CDR3 sequence (DNA): TGTGCCAGCAGTGAAGTCGAACTGACTGAAGCTTTCTTT.

This chain links TRBV2 with TRBJ1-1, with D possibly being TRBD1 (6 bases). CDR1 SNHLY and CDR2 FYNNEI come from the germline V gene. Trimming removed 0 bases at V and 11 bases at J, with 13 bases between. CDR3 length: 13 residues. This chain's CDR3 is CASSEARQVAAFF. CDR3 in DNA: TGTGCCAGCAGTGAAGCGAGACAGGTCGCGGCTTTCTTT. The variable domain in full, with the rest retrieved from reference TRBV2 and TRBJ1-1, is EPEVTQTPSHQVTQMGQEVILRCVPISNHLYFYWYRQILGQKVEFLVSFYNNEISEKSEIFDDQFSVERPDGSNFTLKIRSTKLEDSAMYFCASSEARQVAAFFGQGTRLTVV.

This clone showed up just once. This chain joins TRBV19 and TRBJ2-6; 10 nucleotides agree with TRBD2. The CDR3 is made up of 16 amino acids. V shed 9 bases and J 0 bases; nucleotides not matched to a gene: 5. CDR1 is LNHDA, CDR2 SQIVND, per germline (reference sequence). CDR3: CASRSGGASGANVLTF. In DNA form, the CDR3 reads TGTGCCAGCCGGAGCGGGGGGGCCTCTGGGGCCAACGTCCTGACTTTC. The variable domain in full, completed from reference TRBV19 and TRBJ2-6, reads DGGITQSPKYLFRKEGQNVTLSCEQNLNHDAMYWYRQDPGQGLRLIYYSQIVNDFQKGDIAEGYSVSREKKESFPLTVTSAQKNPTAFYLCASRSGGASGANVLTFGAGSRLTVL.

V and J are TRBV30 and TRBJ2-2; D is ambiguous. This CDR3 is built from 12 residues. The germline V gene encodes CDR1 GTSNPN and CDR2 SVGIG (reference sequence). Between the trimmed V and J ends, which lost 3 bases and 4 bases, there was a span of 6 bases. CDR3 in amino acids: CAWRPGTGELFF. CDR3 nucleotide sequence: TGTGCCTGGAGGCCGGGCACCGGGGAGCTGTTTTTT. The full variable domain, in which reference TRBV30 and TRBJ2-2 provide the parts outside the CDR3, is SQTIHQWPATLVQPVGSPLSLECTVEGTSNPNLYWYRQAAGRGLQLLFYSVGIGQISSEVPQNLSASRPQDRQFILSSKKLLLSDSGFYLCAWRPGTGELFFGEGSRLTVL.

The chain uses TRBV5-1 and TRBJ2-7; D remains ambiguous. Trimming took 1 base from V and 6 from J, leaving 8 bases between them. The CDR3 is 12 residues long. Germline CDR1 reads SGHRS; CDR2 reads YFSETQ. CDR3 sequence: CASSLKTSEQYF. The CDR3 nucleotides read TGCGCCAGCAGCTTGAAAACGTCCGAGCAGTACTTC.

The V and J genes are TRBV2 and TRBJ1-5; possibly TRBD1 for D (6 bases). CDR3 length: 18 residues. The germline V and J ends were trimmed by 4 bases and 2 bases, with 21 bases remaining between them. The germline CDR1 and CDR2 sequences are SNHLY and FYNNEI. This CDR3 is CASSAGRGIDRGNQPQHF. CDR3 coding DNA: TGTGCCAGCAGTGCTGGCAGGGGAATTGATCGGGGCAATCAGCCCCAGCATTTT.

The chain has TRBV2 and TRBJ1-1, with TRBD1 as a possible D gene (5 bases). Germline CDR1 is SNHLY and CDR2 is FYNNEI. Deletions cut 8 bases from V and 5 bases from J, with 24 bases between. This CDR3 is 16 amino acids long. The CDR3 here is CASVRARTGEETEAFF. DNA of the CDR3: TGTGCCAGCGTAAGGGCCCGTACGGGGGAGGAGACTGAAGCTTTCTTT.

This chain connects TRBV11-2 to TRBJ2-7; D not resolved. The CDR3 contains 13 residues. The germline V and J ends were trimmed by 3 bases and 3 bases, with 9 bases remaining between them. CDR1 is SGHAT and CDR2 is FQNNGV in the germline V gene. CDR3 DNA sequence: TGTGCCAGCAGCTTTGGGTCTAGCTACGAGCAGTACTTC. Protein: CASSFGSSYEQYF.

The chain links TRBV5-5 to TRBJ2-1; D is unresolved. V was shortened by 1 base and J by 6 bases, with 11 bases between the two germline ends. CDR1 and CDR2 (germline): SGHKS, YYEKEE (reference sequence). This CDR3 contains 14 residues. The CDR3 region is CASSLILSGNEQFF. The DNA for the CDR3 is TGTGCCAGCAGCTTGATTTTGTCAGGCAATGAGCAGTTCTTC.

The chain combines TRBV4-1 with TRBJ1-5; D remains ambiguous. This CDR3 has 16 residues. Germline V gene data show CDR1 as MGHRA and CDR2 as YSYEKL. V was shortened by 4 bases and J by 4 bases, with 17 bases between the two germline ends. CDR3 sequence reads: CASSPTAFFENQPQHF. The CDR3 coding sequence is TGCGCCAGCAGCCCTACAGCTTTTTTTGAAAATCAGCCCCAGCATTTT.

J is TRBJ2-1 and V is TRBV9; TRBD1 or TRBD2 may be the D gene (6 bases each). Deletions cut 3 bases from V and 9 bases from J, with 10 bases between. This CDR3 region has 12 residues. Per germline, CDR1 SGDLS and CDR2 YYNGEE. The DNA of the CDR3 is TGTGCCAGCAGCGCCGGGGGCCTTGAGCAGTTCTTC. Translating it yields CASSAGGLEQFF.